Below are 20 T cell receptor beta chains sequenced from a single sample in a study of blood T cell repertoires in COVID-19. The data were produced by immunoSEQ multiplex PCR, yet TCRdb's version contains in-frame clones alone and is incomplete. The table has about 440,000 clones, around 89% seen once. The sequenced material came from peripheral blood. All receptors come from a woman younger than 45 with acute or convalescent COVID-19.

The CDR3 here is CASTARGGMNTEAFF. For the CDR3, the DNA is TGTGCCAGCACCGCGAGGGGGGGCATGAACACTGAAGCTTTCTTT. The chain employs TRBV7-9 and TRBJ1-1, with D possibly matching TRBD1 (6 bases). The CDR3 runs to 15 residues. CDR1 is SEHNR, CDR2 FQNEAQ, per germline (reference sequence). The V gene lost 7 bases and the J gene lost 0 bases, with 15 bases spanning the gap.

The genes are TRBV5-1 and TRBJ2-4; 8 bases fit TRBD1. CDR3 length: 16 amino acids. The germline V gene encodes CDR1 SGHRS and CDR2 YFSETQ. J gave up 5 bases and V 4 bases, and 11 bases lay outside the gene matches. The CDR3 region has the DNA TGCGCCAGCAGCGGGATCCAGGGGGCTGGAGAAAACATTCAGTACTTC. Encoded protein: CASSGIQGAGENIQYF.

This clone was detected a few times. The chain recombines TRBV18 with TRBJ1-6; TRBD1 agrees at 9 bases. The length of the CDR3 is 14 residues. Trimming removed 3 bases from V and 9 bases from J; junction bases left unmatched: 3. Germline V gene lookup returns CDR1 KGHSH and CDR2 LQKENI. CDR3 in DNA: TGTGCCAGCTCACCGGGACAGGGAAGTTCACCCCTCCACTTT. This codes for CASSPGQGSSPLHF.

CDR3 nucleotide sequence: TGCGCCAGCAGCCACCACCGGGACTCGAACACTGAAGCTTTCTTT. Translating gives CASSHHRDSNTEAFF. The chain joins TRBV4-1 to TRBJ1-1; D may be TRBD1 (5 bases). Trimming removed 3 bases from V and 1 base from J, with 12 bases in between. CDR3 length equals 15 residues. Germline-derived CDR1 and CDR2 are MGHRA and YSYEKL.

This clone was seen just once. The chain combines TRBV7-7 with TRBJ2-1; 11 bases map to TRBD2. The length of the CDR3 is 15 residues. Germline V gives CDR1 SSHAT, CDR2 FNYEAQ (reference sequence). The J segment lost 3 bases and the V segment lost 4 bases, leaving 2 bases of the junction unmatched. The CDR3 reads CASSSGTSGYNEQFF. For the CDR3, the DNA is TGTGCCAGCAGCTCGGGGACTAGCGGCTACAATGAGCAGTTCTTC.

This rearrangement joins TRBV4-1 to TRBJ1-1; D might be TRBD1 (5 bases). From germline, CDR1 is MGHRA and CDR2 YSYEKL. This CDR3 is 14 amino acids long. Trimming pared 7 bases from V and 2 bases from J, leaving 14 bases between. DNA for the CDR3: TGCGCCAGCAATAATTGGGGCGCAAACACTGAAGCTTTCTTT. It is translated as CASNNWGANTEAFF.

V gene TRBV6-5 combines with J gene TRBJ1-1; tentative D call: TRBD1 (5 bases). Trimming removed 6 bases from V and 2 bases from J, with 7 bases in between. Germline V gives CDR1 MNHEY, CDR2 SVGAGI. This CDR3 has 12 residues. The CDR3 loop reads CASSRDNTEAFF. The CDR3 DNA reads TGTGCCAGCAGCAGGGATAACACTGAAGCTTTCTTT.

The V and J genes are TRBV30 and TRBJ2-5, with TRBD1 matching 7 bases. The CDR3 totals 15 residues. J lost 2 bases, V lost 0 bases, and 6 bases had no gene match. Germline V gene lookup returns CDR1 GTSNPN and CDR2 SVGIG (reference sequence). The DNA for the CDR3 is TGTGCCTGGAGTGTACGGGGACAGTCACAAGAGACCCAGTACTTC. This encodes CAWSVRGQSQETQYF.

This clone was seen a single time. The chain uses TRBV7-3 and TRBJ1-2; D remains unclear. Germline assignment: CDR1 SGHTA and CDR2 FQGTGA. The CDR3 sequence is 13 residues long. Trimming removed 1 base from V and 7 bases from J, with 10 bases in between. The CDR3 region is CASSLNRESGYTF. CDR3 nucleotide sequence: TGTGCCAGCAGCTTAAATCGTGAGAGTGGCTACACCTTC.

This clone was counted once. The chain links TRBV30 to TRBJ1-1, with D unresolved. The V end was cut by 0 bases, the J end by 8 bases, with 22 bases between. CDR3 length: 16 residues. CDR1 is GTSNPN and CDR2 is SVGIG in the germline V gene (reference sequence). CDR3 nucleotides: TGTGCCTGGAGTGTACTGTCGGCCTGGGCATCCCGAGAAGCTTTCTTT. Its protein product is CAWSVLSAWASREAFF.

The chain recombines TRBV5-4 with TRBJ2-7; 7 bases fit TRBD1. This CDR3 region has 15 residues. J gave up 0 bases and V 4 bases, and 7 bases lay outside the gene matches. CDR1 is SGHNT, CDR2 YYREEE, per germline (reference sequence). CDR3: CASSPGTASSYEQYF. In nucleotides, the CDR3 is TGTGCCAGCAGCCCCGGGACAGCCAGCTCCTACGAGCAGTACTTC.

This chain joins TRBV13 and TRBJ2-3, with 8 bases aligning to TRBD2. CDR3 length: 15 amino acids. J gave up 2 bases and V 4 bases, and 5 bases lay outside the gene matches. Per the germline V gene, CDR1 is PRHDT and CDR2 is FYEKMQ (reference sequence). In DNA, the CDR3 is TGTGCCAGCAGCTCCGGGGGGGCCCTCACAGATACGCAGTATTTT. Encoded protein: CASSSGGALTDTQYF.

The chain uses TRBV13 and TRBJ2-7, with 11 bases fitting TRBD1. Germline trimming cut 5 bases from V and 4 bases from J; bases unmatched to any gene: 7. The CDR3 has 15 amino acids. CDR1 is PRHDT, CDR2 FYEKMQ, per germline (reference sequence). The CDR3 loop reads CASSHGTGGRYEQYF. In DNA, the CDR3 is TGTGCCAGCAGCCACGGGACAGGGGGTAGGTACGAGCAGTACTTC.

V usage is TRBV6-1 and J usage is TRBJ1-1, with TRBD1 matching 8 bases. Looked up from germline, CDR1 is MNHNS and CDR2 is SASEGT. V trimming: 1 base; J trimming: 5 bases; junction bases outside the gene matches: 3. This CDR3 spans 14 amino acids. The DNA for the CDR3 is TGTGCCAGCAGTGAAGGGACAGGGAAGACTGAAGCTTTCTTT. This sequence encodes CASSEGTGKTEAFF.

The chain has TRBV29-1 and TRBJ2-5, with D possibly being TRBD1 (5 bases). The germline V gene has CDR1 SQVTM and CDR2 ANQGSEA. This CDR3 has 13 amino acids. The V end was cut by 6 bases, the J end by 1 base, with 12 bases between. CDR3 sequence reads: CSVAQGFQETQYF. The CDR3 DNA follows: TGCAGCGTCGCCCAGGGATTCCAAGAGACCCAGTACTTC.

The rearrangement uses TRBV4-1 and TRBJ2-3; a weak D match, TRBD2 (5 bases). The CDR3 covers 15 residues. Between the trimmed V and J ends, which lost 0 bases and 3 bases, there was a span of 10 bases. Germline assignment: CDR1 MGHRA and CDR2 YSYEKL. The chain's CDR3 is CASSQDGGRTDTQYF. CDR3 DNA sequence: TGCGCCAGCAGCCAAGATGGAGGTAGGACAGATACGCAGTATTTT.

The gene calls are TRBV6-5 and TRBJ1-2, with D maybe TRBD1 (6 bases). The CDR3 contains 15 residues. V was pared by 6 bases and J by 0 bases, with 14 bases between. Looked up from germline, CDR1 is MNHEY and CDR2 is SVGAGI. The CDR3: CASSRSTGANYGYTF. The CDR3 region has the DNA TGTGCCAGCAGCCGATCGACAGGAGCTAACTATGGCTACACCTTC.

The J gene is TRBJ1-1, the V gene TRBV11-2; 8 nucleotides match TRBD1. Germline-derived CDR1 and CDR2 are SGHAT and FQNNGV. This CDR3 contains 18 residues. With V trimmed by 1 base and J by 0 bases, 10 bases remained unmatched. In DNA, the CDR3 is TGTGCCAGCAGCTTAGTTGGGACAGGCTCGGGTCTGAACACTGAAGCTTTCTTT. Its protein product is CASSLVGTGSGLNTEAFF.

The rearrangement links TRBV19 to TRBJ1-3; 11 positions match TRBD1. Germline CDR1 reads LNHDA; CDR2 reads SQIVND (reference sequence). J was trimmed by 8 bases and V by 5 bases; bases with no gene match: 11. CDR3 size: 16 residues. As DNA, the CDR3 is TGTGCCAGTAGTCCGCGGACAGGGGGCAGTAAGTACACCATATATTTT. As protein: CASSPRTGGSKYTIYF.

The rearrangement uses TRBV20-1 and TRBJ2-7; TRBD1 aligns across 9 bases. The germline CDR1 and CDR2 sequences are DFQATT and SNEGSKA (reference sequence). CDR3 size: 14 residues. V gave up 3 bases and J gave up 4 bases; unmatched junction bases: 7. As DNA, the CDR3 is TGCAGTGCTAGTTCGGGACAGGGTACGTACGAGCAGTACTTC. The encoded protein is CSASSGQGTYEQYF.